What follows are 26 T cell receptor beta chains derived from one specimen sequenced in a study of blood T cell repertoires in COVID-19. Using immunoSEQ multiplex PCR, the repertoire was profiled, and TCRdb retains in-frame clones only, with some absent. The profile covers 200,000 to 250,000 clones, with around four fifths appearing a single time and about 4.8% taken by the ten largest. Sequenced material: PBMCs or T cells enriched from blood (not recorded which). The receptors derive from a woman between 45 and 65 years old who had been exposed to COVID-19.

The rearrangement uses TRBV19 and TRBJ1-5, with 7 bases identical to TRBD1. The CDR3 is 16 amino acids. CDR1 and CDR2 from the germline V gene are LNHDA and SQIVND (reference sequence). J gave up 6 bases and V 3 bases, and 11 bases lay outside the gene matches. DNA of the CDR3: TGTGCCAGTAGTATTAAGAAGGGGGCGGAATTTCAGCCCCAGCATTTT. Protein: CASSIKKGAEFQPQHF.

The J gene is TRBJ2-5, the V gene TRBV7-7; 9 bases map to TRBD2. The J segment lost 4 bases and the V segment lost 5 bases, leaving 5 bases of the junction unmatched. The CDR3 totals 14 residues. CDR1 and CDR2 from the germline V gene are SSHAT and FNYEAQ (reference sequence). In DNA form, the CDR3 reads TGTGCCAGCAGCCGCGGGGGGGTGGGAGAGACCCAGTACTTC. Translating gives CASSRGGVGETQYF.

The J gene is TRBJ1-5, the V gene TRBV19, with D possibly matching TRBD1 (5 bases). Germline CDR1 reads LNHDA; CDR2 reads SQIVND (reference sequence). The CDR3 has 13 amino acids. Trimming stripped 5 bases from V and 6 bases from J, with 11 bases between. The CDR3 here is CASSVTVLQPQHF. CDR3 DNA: TGTGCCAGTAGTGTGACAGTTCTTCAGCCCCAGCATTTT.

The genes are TRBV27 and TRBJ2-1, with TRBD2 matching over 13 bases. The CDR3 length is 17 residues. V was pared by 6 bases and J by 0 bases, with 5 bases of the junction left unmatched. Germline lookup yields CDR1 MNHEY and CDR2 SMNVEV (reference sequence). CDR3 loop: CASSMTSGGSSYNEQFF. Here the CDR3 DNA reads TGTGCCAGCAGCATGACTAGCGGGGGGTCCTCCTACAATGAGCAGTTCTTC.

The V call is TRBV27, the J call TRBJ2-5, with 8 positions matching TRBD2. Germline V CDR1 and CDR2: MNHEY, SMNVEV (reference sequence). The CDR3 has 14 residues. With V trimmed by 6 bases and J by 4 bases, 7 bases remained unmatched. CDR3: CASSGLSGGETQYF. DNA of the CDR3: TGTGCCAGCAGCGGACTAAGCGGGGGAGAGACCCAGTACTTC.

V is TRBV5-1 and J is TRBJ2-1; 11 nucleotides match TRBD2. Germline assignment: CDR1 SGHRS and CDR2 YFSETQ. V was clipped by 4 bases and J by 8 bases; unmatched bases: 5. The CDR3 is 14 amino acids. For the CDR3, the DNA is TGCGCCAGCAGCCCTAGCGGGGGGCCCTATGAGCAGTTCTTC. Encoded protein: CASSPSGGPYEQFF.

The chain has TRBV6-5 and TRBJ1-6, with unresolved D. Trimming took 4 bases from V and 9 from J, leaving 16 bases between them. The CDR3 has 15 amino acids. Per the germline V gene, CDR1 is MNHEY and CDR2 is SVGAGI. CDR3 coding DNA: TGTGCCAGCAGTTCCACCACCTCGGGTCGTTCACCCCTCCACTTT. Its translation: CASSSTTSGRSPLHF.

The rearrangement links TRBV29-1 to TRBJ1-1; a weak D match, TRBD1 (5 bases). This CDR3 contains 10 residues. In germline, CDR1 is SQVTM, CDR2 ANQGSEA. V was trimmed by 7 bases and J by 5 bases, leaving 8 bases between them. The CDR3 DNA sequence: TGCAGCGCGACAGAGACTGAAGCTTTCTTT. This sequence encodes CSATETEAFF. Drawing the rest from reference TRBV29-1 and TRBJ1-1, the complete variable domain is SAVISQKPSRDICQRGTSLTIQCQVDSQVTMMFWYRQQPGQSLTLIATANQGSEATYESGFVIDKFPISRPNLTFSTLTVSNMSPEDSSIYLCSATETEAFFGQGTRLTVV.

This sequence joins TRBV27 and TRBJ2-1; TRBD2 matches at 9 bases. CDR1 and CDR2 (germline): MNHEY, SMNVEV (reference sequence). J lost 9 bases, V lost 5 bases, and 14 bases had no gene match. The CDR3 totals 16 residues. The CDR3 region is CASSPSILAGLPEQFF. CDR3 coding DNA: TGTGCCAGCAGTCCCAGCATTCTAGCGGGGTTGCCTGAGCAGTTCTTC.

This chain connects TRBV6-5 to TRBJ1-1, with D unclear. CDR3 size: 14 residues. The germline CDR1 and CDR2 sequences are MNHEY and SVGAGI. V was shortened by 2 bases and J by 4 bases, with 11 bases between the two germline ends. CDR3 nucleotide sequence: TGTGCCAGCAGTTACCGTTCCGGTGGCACTGAAGCTTTCTTT. Translating it yields CASSYRSGGTEAFF.

The CDR3: CASSRLAGATNYNEQFF. DNA for the CDR3: TGTGCCAGCTCCCGCCTAGCGGGGGCGACTAACTACAATGAGCAGTTCTTC. The V call is TRBV6-4, the J call TRBJ2-1, with TRBD2 identical over 10 bases. V lost 8 bases and J lost 3; bases outside the gene matches: 13. This CDR3 has 17 amino acids. Looked up from germline, CDR1 is MRHNA and CDR2 is SNTAGT.

The CDR3 DNA follows: TGTGCCAGCAGTTTCTCCCAGGGTAACACAGATACGCAGTATTTT. Residues: CASSFSQGNTDTQYF. The rearrangement links TRBV28 to TRBJ2-3; TRBD1 is a possible D gene (5 bases). The length of the CDR3 is 15 residues. In germline, CDR1 is MDHEN, CDR2 SYDVKM. V lost 3 bases and J 2 bases, leaving 12 bases between the germline ends.

This clone was recorded once. V gene TRBV11-3 combines with J gene TRBJ2-1; 7 nucleotides line up with TRBD1. The V gene end was trimmed by 3 bases and the J gene end by 4 bases; junction bases not matched to a gene: 6. The germline CDR1 and CDR2 sequences are SGHNT and YENEEA. This CDR3 region has 15 residues. CDR3 sequence reads: CASSLETGRYNEQFF. The CDR3 DNA reads as TGTGCCAGCAGCTTGGAGACAGGGAGATACAATGAGCAGTTCTTC.

The rearrangement uses TRBV7-9 and TRBJ1-2; a possible D gene is TRBD1 (5 bases). CDR1 is SEHNR and CDR2 is FQNEAQ in the germline V gene (reference sequence). V lost 2 bases and J 6 bases, leaving 10 bases between the germline ends. This CDR3 is built from 13 residues. The CDR3 nucleotides read TGTGCCAGCAGCTTAAAGGGGCCGGATGGCTACACCTTC. It codes for CASSLKGPDGYTF. Full variable domain (rest looked up from reference TRBV7-9 and TRBJ1-2): DTGVSQNPRHKITKRGQNVTFRCDPISEHNRLYWYRQTLGQGPEFLTYFQNEAQLEKSRLLSDRFSAERPKGSFSTLEIQRTEQGDSAMYLCASSLKGPDGYTFGSGTRLTVV.

This clone has just a few counts. The V gene is TRBV7-2, the J gene TRBJ1-2; 9 nucleotides line up with TRBD1. The V segment lost 1 base and the J segment 1 base; nucleotides outside the gene matches: 4. This CDR3 spans 16 amino acids. The V gene's germline CDR1 is SGHTA and CDR2 FQGNSA. In DNA, the CDR3 is TGTGCCAGCAGCTTAGTACCGGGACAGGGTAACTATGGCTACACCTTC. It codes for CASSLVPGQGNYGYTF.

The chain recombines TRBV5-4 with TRBJ2-3; TRBD2 is a possible D gene (5 bases). The V gene lost 0 bases and the J gene lost 4 bases, with 21 bases spanning the gap. CDR1 and CDR2 from the germline V gene are SGHNT and YYREEE (reference sequence). CDR3 size: 18 residues. The CDR3 here is CASSLAPPGRGTSDTQYF. The CDR3 DNA sequence: TGTGCCAGCAGCTTGGCCCCGCCGGGGAGAGGTACATCAGATACGCAGTATTTT.

The chain couples TRBV25-1 to TRBJ2-4, with 13 bases that match TRBD2. Per germline, CDR1 MGHDK and CDR2 SYGVNS. The CDR3 sequence is 16 residues long. The ends lost 6 bases at V and 5 bases at J; junction bases unmatched: 7. In nucleotides, the CDR3 is TGTGCCAGCAGCAACGGGACTAGCGGGACCGAAAACATTCAGTACTTC. Its protein product is CASSNGTSGTENIQYF.

This CDR3 is CASSQEEGPLHF. DNA for the CDR3: TGCGCCAGCAGCCAAGAGGAGGGACCCCTCCACTTT. The chain combines TRBV4-1 with TRBJ1-6; D not certain. This CDR3 has 12 residues. CDR1 and CDR2 from the germline V gene are MGHRA and YSYEKL. Trimming took 0 bases from V and 12 from J, leaving 6 bases between them.

V gene TRBV6-2 or TRBV6-3 combines with J gene TRBJ2-7; 7 bases are a match to TRBD1. V shed 0 bases, J shed 2 bases, and the junction held 19 bases outside the gene matches. The CDR3 consists of 20 residues. Germline V gene sequence: CDR1 MNHEY, CDR2 SVGEGT. Here the CDR3 DNA reads TGTGCCAGCAGTTACTCGACCTTACTTCCGGGACAGCAATGGACCTACGAGCAGTACTTC. Protein: CASSYSTLLPGQQWTYEQYF.

V and J are TRBV6-5 and TRBJ1-1; a possible D gene is TRBD1 (6 bases). Per germline, CDR1 MNHEY and CDR2 SVGAGI. The CDR3 length is 14 residues. V was shortened by 6 bases and J by 3 bases, with 14 bases between the two germline ends. CDR3 in DNA: TGTGCCAGCAGACCGGGGGGGCAGGACACTGAAGCTTTCTTT. Translation gives CASRPGGQDTEAFF.

This clone has only a few counts. The genes are TRBV11-2 and TRBJ2-1; D not resolved. Germline assignment: CDR1 SGHAT and CDR2 FQNNGV. V gave up 4 bases and J gave up 13 bases, with 11 bases separating them. The CDR3 has 11 residues. The CDR3 nucleotides are TGTGCCAGCAGCTCCAACTATGGACAGTTCTTC. The encoded protein is CASSSNYGQFF.

V gene TRBV7-2 combines with J gene TRBJ1-4, with D possibly TRBD1 on 6 matching bases. Germline lookup yields CDR1 SGHTA and CDR2 FQGNSA. The CDR3 has 14 residues. V was cut by 2 bases and J by 4 bases, with 8 bases left in between. CDR3 amino acids: CASSLRTDNEKLFF. The CDR3 nucleotides are TGTGCCAGCAGCTTAAGGACAGATAATGAAAAACTGTTTTTT. The full variable domain, its missing parts supplied by reference TRBV7-2 and TRBJ1-4, is GAGVSQSPSNKVTEKGKDVELRCDPISGHTALYWYRQSLGQGLEFLIYFQGNSAPDKSGLPSDRFSAERTGGSVSTLTIQRTQQEDSAVYLCASSLRTDNEKLFFGSGTQLSVL.

This clone was counted a few times. V and J are TRBV19 and TRBJ1-3; 7 bases are a match to TRBD1. Germline CDR1 is LNHDA and CDR2 is SQIVND (reference sequence). The CDR3 extends over 15 amino acids. Losses at the gene ends were 2 bases for V and 0 bases for J; bases not matched to a gene: 1. The CDR3 DNA reads TGTGCCAGTAGTATACGGACAGGCTCTGGAAACACCATATATTTT. It encodes CASSIRTGSGNTIYF.

The J gene is TRBJ2-1, the V gene TRBV7-2; a possible D gene is TRBD2 (6 bases). The CDR3 loop spans 15 amino acids. V was cut by 5 bases and J by 0 bases, with 11 bases left in between. The germline CDR1 and CDR2 sequences are SGHTA and FQGNSA. CDR3 nucleotide sequence: TGTGCCAGCAGCGTTAGCGGTAGCTCCTACAATGAGCAGTTCTTC. Translation gives CASSVSGSSYNEQFF.

The rearrangement uses TRBV5-1 and TRBJ2-5; tentative D call: TRBD2 (6 bases). CDR1 is SGHRS, CDR2 YFSETQ, per germline. The CDR3 contains 12 residues. V gave up 5 bases and J gave up 3 bases, with 8 bases separating them. The CDR3 region has the DNA TGCGCCAGCAGGCGCGGGGAAGAGACCCAGTACTTC. The encoded protein is CASRRGEETQYF.

The chain is built from TRBV21-1 and TRBJ2-2; the table's D gene call, TRBD2, was not cross checked with the DNA. TRBV21-1 is assigned pseudogene status. This CDR3 spans 15 amino acids. The CDR3 loop reads CASSARRGGAGELFF. CDR3 nucleotides: TGTGCCAGCAGCGCCCGTAGAGGAGGGGCCGGGGAGCTGTTTTTT.